The 8 T cell receptor beta chains reported below all come from one sample, sequenced in a study of T cell responses to AZD1222 COVID-19 vaccine (dated by TCRdb to about 2021). Receptors were amplified or captured by the immunoSEQ multiplex PCR assay. As stored in TCRdb, this immuneACCESS dataset retains in-frame rearrangements with V and J assigned. A fraction of the clones does not appear; measured against another copy, unresolved V genes explain less than half of the discrepancy, and the remainder lacks a known reason. For this sample there are 130,000 to 150,000 clones; 90% to 95% appear just once. In total, the top ten clones hold under 5.5% of the sample. Per the publication, the time point label means: baseline before first vaccination. The material sequenced was peripheral blood, taken on day 0 of AZD1222 vaccination. The receptors stem from an adult in good health.

The chain is built from TRBV5-1 and TRBJ2-7; 12 bases agree with TRBD1. This CDR3 spans 15 amino acids. Trimming cost V 2 bases and J 4 bases; bases outside gene matches: 4. Germline-derived CDR1 and CDR2 are SGHRS and YFSETQ. The CDR3 sequence is CASSLWGQGAYEQYF. The CDR3 DNA is TGCGCCAGCAGCTTATGGGGACAGGGGGCGTACGAGCAGTACTTC.

The chain links TRBV28 to TRBJ1-4; D gene unclear. V lost 6 bases and J 8 bases, leaving 10 bases between the germline ends. CDR3 length: 12 residues. Germline assignment: CDR1 MDHEN and CDR2 SYDVKM. The CDR3 protein is CASSSRREKLFF. The DNA for the CDR3 is TGTGCCAGCAGCTCCCGTCGGGAAAAACTGTTTTTT. Full variable domain (rest looked up from reference TRBV28 and TRBJ1-4): DVKVTQSSRYLVKRTGEKVFLECVQDMDHENMFWYRQDPGLGLRLIYFSYDVKMKEKGDIPEGYSVSREKKERFSLILESASTNQTSMYLCASSSRREKLFFGSGTQLSVL.

The chain couples TRBV7-4 to TRBJ2-7; D call uncertain. V dropped 4 bases and J dropped 0 bases, with 13 bases sitting between them. CDR3 length: 15 residues. Germline loops: CDR1 SGHVT, CDR2 SQSDAQ. The CDR3 coding sequence is TGTGCCAGCAGCTCCTCTCGGCCCTCCTCCTACGAGCAGTACTTC. It translates to CASSSSRPSSYEQYF.

The V gene is TRBV11-2, the J gene TRBJ2-2, with 8 bases matching TRBD2. Germline loops: CDR1 SGHAT, CDR2 FQNNGV. The CDR3 extends over 15 amino acids. V shed 8 bases and J 4 bases; nucleotides not matched to a gene: 9. The CDR3 here is CASWRLALRTGELFF. The CDR3 DNA follows: TGTGCCAGCTGGAGACTAGCGTTACGCACCGGGGAGCTGTTTTTT.

The chain recombines TRBV19 with TRBJ2-7, with 7 bases aligning to TRBD1. This CDR3 is built from 14 residues. Germline lookup yields CDR1 LNHDA and CDR2 SQIVND (reference sequence). V lost 6 bases, J lost 2 bases, and 7 bases stayed unmatched. CDR3 region: CASSRRQGAYEQYF. In DNA, the CDR3 is TGTGCCAGTAGCAGGAGACAGGGCGCCTACGAGCAGTACTTC. Drawing the rest from reference TRBV19 and TRBJ2-7, the complete variable domain is DGGITQSPKYLFRKEGQNVTLSCEQNLNHDAMYWYRQDPGQGLRLIYYSQIVNDFQKGDIAEGYSVSREKKESFPLTVTSAQKNPTAFYLCASSRRQGAYEQYFGPGTRLTVT.

The V and J genes are TRBV28 and TRBJ1-1; D gene ambiguous. The CDR3 length is 15 residues. CDR1 and CDR2 (germline): MDHEN, SYDVKM. Trimming cost V 6 bases and J 4 bases, with 18 bases left between them. The CDR3 nucleotides read TGTGCCAGCAGCCCAGAAGGGTCGGGTAGCACTGAAGCTTTCTTT. Its translation is CASSPEGSGSTEAFF. Using reference TRBV28 and TRBJ1-1 for the parts outside the CDR3, the full variable domain is DVKVTQSSRYLVKRTGEKVFLECVQDMDHENMFWYRQDPGLGLRLIYFSYDVKMKEKGDIPEGYSVSREKKERFSLILESASTNQTSMYLCASSPEGSGSTEAFFGQGTRLTVV.

This rearrangement joins TRBV6-2 or TRBV6-3 to TRBJ2-5; unclear D gene. The CDR3 sequence is 15 residues long. The V gene's germline CDR1 is MNHEY and CDR2 SVGEGT. Trimming left V 4 bases short and J 1 base short, with 13 bases between. The CDR3 is CASSLFSFFQETQYF. The CDR3 DNA reads TGTGCCAGCAGTTTGTTCTCCTTCTTCCAAGAGACCCAGTACTTC.

The rearrangement links TRBV20-1 to TRBJ2-1; the D gene is possibly TRBD2 (5 bases). V lost 3 bases and J 3 bases, leaving 15 bases between the germline ends. Germline CDR1 DFQATT, CDR2 SNEGSKA (reference sequence). This CDR3 comprises 15 residues. The CDR3 protein is CSASGGRDFYNEQFF. The CDR3 coding sequence is TGCAGTGCTAGTGGTGGGAGAGATTTCTACAATGAGCAGTTCTTC.